The rows below give T cell receptor beta chains drawn from one sample of a study of response to subunit inactivated influenza vaccine. MiXCR was run by TCRdb on the RT-PCR reads, yielding one entry per CDR3 protein. The sample records under 550,000 distinct CDR3 sequences, 6% to 9% being singletons. This material consisted of PBMCs from blood, taken less than 30 months after vaccination. These TCRs come from a man aged 45-69 years who received an inactivated influenza vaccine. CDR3s include the opening cysteine and the closing phenylalanine or tryptophan. D genes are given only for firm matches. Clone size is stated in some rows and not others, as once, few, many or a class when expanded.

TRBJ1-1,.,TRBV4-1,few,TGCGCCAGCAGCCAAGAAATAGGGGTGAACACTGAAGCTTTCTTT,CASSQEIGVNTEAFF
TRBJ1-4,.,TRBV18,many,TGTGCCAGCTCACCACCGAACGGGGATAATGAAAAACTGTTTTTT,CASSPPNGDNEKLFF
TRBJ2-3,.,TRBV11-2,.,TGTGCCAGCAGCTTAGATCCCACTAGCAGTACTAGCACAGATACGCAGTATTTT,CASSLDPTSSTSTDTQYF
TRBJ2-1,.,TRBV6-4,few,TGTGCCAGCAGTGTACTAGGAGGGGGTATAAATGAGCAGTTCTTC,CASSVLGGGINEQFF
TRBJ2-5,.,TRBV5-1,many,TGCGCCAGCAGCTTGGGTCAGGGAACCGGTGAGACCCAGTACTTC,CASSLGQGTGETQYF
TRBJ2-3,.,TRBV3-1,.,TGTGCCAGCAGCCTCCAGTCTCACCCGACTCGGCTCACAGATACGCAGTATTTT,CASSLQSHPTRLTDTQYF
TRBJ1-4,TRBD1,TRBV7-2,few,TGTGCCAGTAGGGGGCAGGGCAAAGAAAAACTGTTTTTT,CASRGQGKEKLFF
TRBJ1-3,.,TRBV28,few,TGTGCCAGCTTACAGGGCTCTGGAAACACCATATATTTT,CASLQGSGNTIYF
TRBJ2-7,.,TRBV10-3,many,TGTGCCATCAGTGATGACAGGAGCTCCTACGAGCAGTACTTC,CAISDDRSSYEQYF
TRBJ2-7,.,TRBV7-6,.,TGTGCCAGCAGCTATCGAGGGTCCGGCTACGAGCAGTACTTC,CASSYRGSGYEQYF
TRBJ2-1,.,TRBV12-3/TRBV12-4,.,TGTGCCAGCACAATTGGGGGTGAGCAGTTCTTC,CASTIGGEQFF
TRBJ1-2,.,TRBV12-3/TRBV12-4,many,TGTGCCAGCAGGACAAACCAGGGATTTGGCTACACCTTC,CASRTNQGFGYTF
TRBJ1-6,TRBD1,TRBV27,many,TGTGCCAGCAGACGTGGACAGGGGAATTCACCCCTCCACTTT,CASRRGQGNSPLHF
TRBJ2-3,TRBD2,TRBV7-9,.,TGTGCCAGCAGCCCATATGCGGGAGCCGATACGCAGTATTTT,CASSPYAGADTQYF
TRBJ1-4,TRBD1,TRBV5-1,.,TGCGCCAGCAGCATGGGACAGACTAATGAAAAACTGTTTTTT,CASSMGQTNEKLFF
TRBJ1-1,TRBD1,TRBV18,.,TGTGCCAGCTCACGGACAGGTTTCGGGAACACTGAAGCTTTCTTT,CASSRTGFGNTEAFF
TRBJ2-5,.,TRBV6-4,.,TGTGCCAGCAGATTACCGGGCCTTGGACCCCAAGAGACCCAGTACTTC,CASRLPGLGPQETQYF
TRBJ1-2,.,TRBV5-1,many,TGCGCCAGCAGCTTGGGGCCCGGGAATGGCTACACCTTC,CASSLGPGNGYTF
TRBJ2-2,TRBD1,TRBV5-1,few,TGCGCCAGCAGCAGACTGACAGGGGTGGACGGGGAGCTGTTTTTT,CASSRLTGVDGELFF
TRBJ2-5,.,TRBV29-1,many,TGCAGCGTTGCCCTGAACAATCAAGAGACCCAGTACTTC,CSVALNNQETQYF
TRBJ2-2,.,TRBV12-3/TRBV12-4,few,TGTGCCAGCAGTACCGGGTTTTTCACCGGGGAGCTGTTTTTT,CASSTGFFTGELFF
TRBJ2-2,.,TRBV7-2,few,TGTGCCAGCAGCTTAGCGGCAGGGATCACCGGGGAGCTGTTTTTT,CASSLAAGITGELFF
TRBJ2-1,TRBD2,TRBV20-1,.,TGCAGTGTCCCGGGACTAGCGGGAGAGAACTCCTACAATGAGCAGTTCTTC,CSVPGLAGENSYNEQFF
TRBJ2-3,TRBD2,TRBV11-2,few,TGTGCCAGCAGCACGGGACTAGCGGCAGATACGCAGTATTTT,CASSTGLAADTQYF
TRBJ2-7,TRBD2,TRBV30,many,TGTGCCTGGAGTAGCGGGAGGGGTAACGAGCAGTACTTC,CAWSSGRGNEQYF
TRBJ2-5,TRBD2,TRBV5-1,few,TGCGCCAGCAGCTTCCTGACTAGCGCGAATCAGGCGGGAGAGACCCAGTACTTC,CASSFLTSANQAGETQYF
TRBJ1-2,.,TRBV4-3,many,TGCGCCAGCAGCCAAGTGTGGGGAAGAACTGGCTACACCTTC,CASSQVWGRTGYTF